This T cell receptor (beta chain) came from a study of cytomegalovirus exposure and HLA in healthy donors. Study conclusions and caveats: Previously analyzed data showed that most TCR beta V segments were productive at a frequency of about 90% or about 30%. Most observed TCR sequences were rare, whereas some public TCRs were detected in many donors.

Primers: 60 Vbeta forward and 13 Jbeta reverse. The data were produced by immunoSEQ multiplex PCR, yet TCRdb's version contains in-frame clones alone and is incomplete. Among about 130,000 clones listed, about 73% were seen once. With respect to this clone: The antigen is not known.

The CDR3 contains 16 residues. J was trimmed by 7 bases and V by 5 bases; bases with no gene match: 9. The germline CDR1 and CDR2 sequences are SGHAT and FQNNGV. The sequencing sample was made of PBMCs. The TCR originated in a woman aged 45 to 65 in good health and CMV-seropositive. This chain links TRBV11-2 with TRBJ2-3; 13 bases agree with TRBD2. CDR3 sequence (DNA): TGTGCCAGCAGCACTAGCGGGGGGGCCTTGGCGAATACGCAGTATTTT. Its translation: CASSTSGGALANTQYF.